Listed below are T cell receptor beta chains from one sample, sequenced in a study of blood T cell repertoires in COVID-19. TCRdb's copy holds only in-frame clones and misses some; the assay was immunoSEQ multiplex PCR. The sample has 200,000 or so clones, about four fifths seen once. Input material: PBMCs or T cells enriched from blood (not recorded which). All receptors derive from a woman aged 45-65 years who had been exposed to COVID-19. The CDR3 runs from the conserved cysteine through the conserved F or W. D genes are given only for firm matches. Clone size, where shown, is once, few, many, or a class for clones that have expanded.

TRBD2	-	TRBV10-1	TRBJ2-1	TGCGCCAGCAGCGTAGCGGGGTACGACAATGAGCAGTTCTTC	CASSVAGYDNEQFF
TRBD2	-	TRBV3-1/TRBV3-2	TRBJ2-5	TGTGCCAGCAGCCACGGGAGGGGGTCGGAGACCCAGTACTTC	CASSHGRGSETQYF
-	-	TRBV11-3	TRBJ2-2	TGTGCCAGCAGCCCTGTCACTACCGGGGAGCTGTTTTTT	CASSPVTTGELFF
TRBD2	-	TRBV2	TRBJ2-3	TGTGCCAGCAGCCTGGAGGTACTAGCGGGACCCACAGATACGCAGTATTTT	CASSLEVLAGPTDTQYF
-	once	TRBV7-3	TRBJ2-1	TGTGCCAGCAGCTTAGCGGGGCCATACAATGAGCAGTTCTTC	CASSLAGPYNEQFF
TRBD1	once	TRBV5-5	TRBJ1-2	TGTGCCAGCAGCGAGGGGACAGTCTATGGCTACACCTTC	CASSEGTVYGYTF
-	-	TRBV5-1	TRBJ1-3	TGCGCCAGCAGCTATAGTATTAATAGAGCTGGAAACACCATATATTTT	CASSYSINRAGNTIYF
-	few	TRBV12-3/TRBV12-4	TRBJ1-1	TGTGCCAGCAGTTTTCGACTTACTGAAGCTTTCTTT	CASSFRLTEAFF
-	few	TRBV6-1	TRBJ1-2	TGTGCCAGCAGTGAAGCGCGCAGGCTAGGCTACACCTTC	CASSEARRLGYTF
TRBD2	-	TRBV13	TRBJ2-5	TGTGCCAGCAGCTCGGGGGGTTTGGAGACCCAGTACTTC	CASSSGGLETQYF
-	-	TRBV13	TRBJ2-5	TGTGCCAGCAGGAGATGGACAGAGGAGACCCAGTACTTC	CASRRWTEETQYF
-	-	TRBV11-2	TRBJ2-3	TGTGCCAGCAGCTTCCCGAAAGAGGATACGCAGTATTTT	CASSFPKEDTQYF
TRBD1	-	TRBV27	TRBJ2-7	TGTGCCAGCAGCTATGGACAGGGGGCAGAAACATACTTC	CASSYGQGAETYF
-	-	TRBV18	TRBJ1-3	TGTGCCAGCTCACCACCTGCCAGGTTAAGCTCTGGAAACACCATATATTTT	CASSPPARLSSGNTIYF
-	-	TRBV5-1	TRBJ1-2	TGCGCCAGCAGCTTGGATTCGGCAGGGGCCTATGGCTACACCTTC	CASSLDSAGAYGYTF
-	-	TRBV5-5	TRBJ2-2	TGTGCCAGCAGCCTGGGGGGAGACGGGGAGCTGTTTTTT	CASSLGGDGELFF
-	few	TRBV11-3	TRBJ2-2	TGTGCCAGCAGCTTTTCAGGAAACACCGGGGAGCTGTTTTTT	CASSFSGNTGELFF
-	-	TRBV27	TRBJ1-2	TGTGCCAGCAGTAACTTCTATGGCTACACCTTC	CASSNFYGYTF
TRBD1	once	TRBV6-5	TRBJ1-3	TGTGCCAGCATCCCGGACAGGGTTGGAAACACCATATATTTT	CASIPDRVGNTIYF
-	-	TRBV7-2	TRBJ1-2	TGTGCCAGCAGCTTAGGGCGGGGGAACTATGGCTACACCTTC	CASSLGRGNYGYTF
TRBD1	-	TRBV7-2	TRBJ1-2	TGTGCCAGCAGCTTCGATCCGACAGGGTTCGGTGGCTACACCTTC	CASSFDPTGFGGYTF
-	-	TRBV18	TRBJ1-1	TGTGCCAGCTCACCAACGGGGAACACTGAAGCTTTCTTT	CASSPTGNTEAFF
-	-	TRBV19	TRBJ2-3	TGTGCCAGTAGCCCCGCCGGGGGTGGCACAGATACGCAGTATTTT	CASSPAGGGTDTQYF
TRBD1	-	TRBV28	TRBJ2-1	TGTGCCAGCAGTTTAATTCGTGAGGGGGCTTTTAAGTTCTTC	CASSLIREGAFKFF
-	-	TRBV7-3	TRBJ2-7	TGTGCCAGCAGCTCCAGTAAGTACGAGCAGTACTTC	CASSSSKYEQYF
TRBD2	-	TRBV12-5	TRBJ2-1	TGTGCTAGTGGTTTGGTACTCGAGCGGGGGGGCTACAATGAGCAGTTCTTC	CASGLVLERGGYNEQFF
-	once	TRBV4-2	TRBJ2-5	TGTGCCAGCAGCCAAGAAGGCAGGGAAGAGACCCAGTACTTC	CASSQEGREETQYF
-	-	TRBV2	TRBJ1-4	TGTGCCAGCAGTGCTTTACAGACTAATGAAAAACTGTTTTTT	CASSALQTNEKLFF
TRBD2	-	TRBV4-1	TRBJ2-7	TGCGCCAGCAGCCAAGATCAGGGAGGGTACTACGAGCAGTACTTC	CASSQDQGGYYEQYF
TRBD2	-	TRBV4-2	TRBJ2-3	TGTGCCAGCAGCCAAGGCAGCGCGGGGGGTTGGGCAGATACGCAGTATTTT	CASSQGSAGGWADTQYF
-	-	TRBV2	TRBJ1-5	TGTGCCAGCAGTGAAGGTCAATCCAGGTCGAATCAGCCCCAGCATTTT	CASSEGQSRSNQPQHF
TRBD1	-	TRBV7-2	TRBJ1-2	TGTGCCAGCAGCTCAAAGACAGGGACTTACTTC	CASSSKTGTYF
TRBD1	-	TRBV2	TRBJ2-5	TGTGCCAGCTACTCAGGGGGATTCGAACCGGTGACCCAGTACTTC	CASYSGGFEPVTQYF
-	-	TRBV15	TRBJ1-5	TGTGCCACCAGCCCCGGGTATCAGCCCCAGCATTTT	CATSPGYQPQHF
TRBD1	-	TRBV19	TRBJ1-2	TGTGCCAGTAGTATAAACAGGGGGCGGTTCAACTATGGCTACACCTTC	CASSINRGRFNYGYTF
-	-	TRBV24-1	TRBJ2-3	TGTGCCACCGATACGACAGGAGCGGATACGCAGTATTTT	CATDTTGADTQYF
-	-	TRBV9	TRBJ1-1	TGTGCCAGCAGCGTAGAGGACAAGAACACTGAAGCTTTCTTT	CASSVEDKNTEAFF
-	-	TRBV4-1	TRBJ1-4	TGCGCCAGCAGCGCACACATCGATGAAAAACTGTTTTTT	CASSAHIDEKLFF
-	-	TRBV13	TRBJ1-4	TGTGCCAGCAGCTTTCGACAGGCTGGTAATGAAAAACTGTTTTTT	CASSFRQAGNEKLFF
-	-	TRBV2	TRBJ1-5	TGTGCCAGCGGCGGGACTGATCATAGCAATCAGCCCCAGCATTTT	CASGGTDHSNQPQHF
TRBD1	-	TRBV5-1	TRBJ1-2	TGCGCCAGCAGCCAGGACGACAGGGAGAACTATGGCTACACCTTC	CASSQDDRENYGYTF
-	-	TRBV13	TRBJ1-5	TGTGCCAGCAGCCCGCAGGGCAATCAGCCCCAGCATTTT	CASSPQGNQPQHF
-	-	TRBV6-5	TRBJ1-3	TGTGCCAGTAATACCGGGGGAAACACCATATATTTT	CASNTGGNTIYF
TRBD2	once	TRBV27	TRBJ2-2	TGTGCCAGCAGTGCATCTAGCGGGGGGACCGGGGAGCTGTTTTTT	CASSASSGGTGELFF
-	-	TRBV15	TRBJ2-1	TGTGCCACCGGGCAAAGACCTGGTGGGCAGTTCTTC	CATGQRPGGQFF
TRBD1	-	TRBV9	TRBJ1-2	TGTGCCAGCAGCGAACTGACAGGGCCCTATGGCTACACCTTC	CASSELTGPYGYTF
-	-	TRBV5-8	TRBJ1-1	TGTGCCAGCAGCTTGTCTCCAGGGGTGGCGGCTTTCTTT	CASSLSPGVAAFF
-	-	TRBV24-1	TRBJ1-5	TGTGCCACCAGTGAGGAGGGAAAGGTCCAGCCCCAGCATTTT	CATSEEGKVQPQHF
-	few	TRBV27	TRBJ1-1	TGTGCCAGCAGGGTCCTGGCGGAGATGAACACTGAAGCTTTCTTT	CASRVLAEMNTEAFF
-	-	TRBV10-2	TRBJ2-1	TGCGCCAGCAGTGAGGTAGCAGCCCTATACAATGAGCAGTTCTTC	CASSEVAALYNEQFF
TRBD2	-	TRBV2	TRBJ2-5	TGTGCCAGCGGACGGACTAGCGGGGCAGCGGGGGCCCAGTACTTC	CASGRTSGAAGAQYF
-	-	TRBV7-2	TRBJ1-1	TGTGCCAGCAGCTTCTTCCGGGACTATAACACTGAAGCTTTCTTT	CASSFFRDYNTEAFF
-	-	TRBV2	TRBJ1-5	TGTGCCAGCAGTGAAGGGGCAGGGGGCAATCAGCCCCAGCATTTT	CASSEGAGGNQPQHF
TRBD1	-	TRBV5-6	TRBJ1-5	TGTGCCAGCAGCAGACAGGGGCAGGGGAGCAATCAGCCCCAGCATTTT	CASSRQGQGSNQPQHF